This T cell receptor beta chain was identified in a study of blood T cell repertoires in COVID-19. Background on the study: From the United States, Italy and Spain came samples of acute and convalescent COVID-19. Sample material is recorded as cDNA or gDNA derived from T cells, B-cell-depleted T cells, or PBMCs.

How the authors handled the data: Reference gene primer amplification yielded estimated nucleated cell counts. Profiling relied on immunoSEQ multiplex PCR, and the TCRdb table lists in-frame clones only, not all of them. That table gives V, J and clone size, and the DNA gave D and trimming. Among fewer than 350,000 clones listed, roughly 89% were seen once. Patients at the Seattle site were enrolled during active infection and followed longitudinally. This clone was detected once. Trimming removed 1 base at V and 1 base at J, with 10 bases between. Germline CDR1 is LNHNV and CDR2 is YYDKDF (reference sequence). CDR3 length: 15 amino acids.

This sequence was found in a woman aged 60-75 years with COVID-19, enrolled during active disease. Source material: peripheral blood. The chain couples TRBV15 to TRBJ2-5; TRBD1 is a possible D gene (5 bases). This CDR3 reads CATSRVRDSQETQYF. CDR3 DNA: TGTGCCACCAGCAGAGTTCGCGACAGCCAAGAGACCCAGTACTTC. The whole variable domain, filled in from reference TRBV15 and TRBJ2-5, reads DAMVIQNPRYQVTQFGKPVTLSCSQTLNHNVMYWYQQKSSQAPKLLFHYYDKDFNNEADTPDNFQSRRPNTSFCFLDIRSPGLGDTAMYLCATSRVRDSQETQYFGPGTRLLVL.